The next 20 T cell receptor beta chains were all read from a single sample in a study of shared clonotypes between healthy human individuals. Repertoires were generated with immunoSEQ multiplex PCR, while TCRdb's copy carries only in-frame clones and drops some. This sample has 950,000 to 1,100,000 clones; approximately 80% occur once, and the top ten carry roughly 0.57%. The sequenced sample was memory CD4+ T cells from PBMCs. Sample subset: CD45RA-negative fraction. The receptors shown here come from a man aged 18 to 29 in good health. Some clones in this sample may be carry-over from other donors' samples.

This clone was observed at least ten times. At the DNA level, this CDR3 is encoded by other sequences in the same sample as well. The chain has TRBV28 and TRBJ1-1; 8 nucleotides match TRBD1. After removal of 5 bases from V and 4 bases from J, the junction contained 0 bases not matched to a gene. This CDR3 spans 12 amino acids. From germline, CDR1 is MDHEN and CDR2 SYDVKM. The CDR3 bases are TGTGCCAGCAGTACAGGGGGCACTGAAGCTTTCTTT. As protein: CASSTGGTEAFF.

The chain links TRBV28 to TRBJ1-5; 7 bases are shared with TRBD1. This CDR3 spans 16 amino acids. V lost 7 bases, J lost 6 bases, and 15 bases stayed unmatched. Germline V gene lookup returns CDR1 MDHEN and CDR2 SYDVKM. CDR3 DNA: TGTGCCAGCACAAGCCTAGGGGGCCGTAGTGGTCAGCCCCAGCATTTT. The encoded protein is CASTSLGGRSGQPQHF.

Concerning this clone: This specimen includes other DNA sequences encoding the same CDR3. The chain uses TRBV7-6 and TRBJ2-1, with TRBD1 matching 7 bases. J lost 1 base, V lost 4 bases, and 4 bases had no gene match. This CDR3 is built from 15 residues. Per the germline V gene, CDR1 is SGHVS and CDR2 is FNYEAQ. CDR3 DNA: TGTGCCAGCAGCTCACGGACAGGTTCCTACAATGAGCAGTTCTTC. Protein: CASSSRTGSYNEQFF.

Remarks on this clone: Being one base from a much bigger clone, this may be a read error. The chain recombines TRBV11-2 with TRBJ2-1, with D perhaps matching TRBD1 (5 bases). Trimming pared 5 bases from V and 4 bases from J, leaving 9 bases between. The germline V gene has CDR1 SGHAT and CDR2 FQNNGV. The CDR3 runs to 13 residues. The CDR3 sequence is CASSQDRYNEQFF. CDR3 nucleotide sequence: TGTGCCAGCAGCCAAGACAGATACAATGAGCAGTTCTTC.

The V call is TRBV9, the J call TRBJ1-1, with D maybe TRBD1 (5 bases). V lost 4 bases and J 11 bases, leaving 12 bases between the germline ends. The length of the CDR3 is 11 residues. CDR1 SGDLS and CDR2 YYNGEE come from the germline V gene. Here the CDR3 reads CASSSGGKAFF. DNA of the CDR3: TGTGCCAGCAGCTCCGGGGGTAAGGCTTTCTTT.

The CDR3 loop reads CASSFSGGGGETQYF. The CDR3, as DNA: TGTGCCAGCAGCTTTTCCGGAGGGGGCGGAGAGACCCAGTACTTC. V and J are TRBV7-9 and TRBJ2-5; D may be TRBD1 (7 bases). This CDR3 comprises 15 residues. The ends were cut back, 3 bases at V and 4 bases at J, with 15 bases in the middle. Germline CDR1 is SEHNR and CDR2 is FQNEAQ (reference sequence).

This clone was detected ten times or more. CDR3 nucleotide sequence: TGTGCCAGCAGTTTGGGTCCGGGACTAGCTAGGAGCTCCTACGAGCAGTACTTC. It is translated as CASSLGPGLARSSYEQYF. This chain joins TRBV28 and TRBJ2-7, with 9 bases aligning to TRBD2. The CDR3 is 18 residues long. Germline V gene sequence: CDR1 MDHEN, CDR2 SYDVKM. V lost 3 bases and J lost 0; bases outside the gene matches: 12. Filled out from reference TRBV28 and TRBJ2-7, the complete variable domain reads DVKVTQSSRYLVKRTGEKVFLECVQDMDHENMFWYRQDPGLGLRLIYFSYDVKMKEKGDIPEGYSVSREKKERFSLILESASTNQTSMYLCASSLGPGLARSSYEQYFGPGTRLTVT.

The chain is built from TRBV7-9 and TRBJ2-7, with 9 bases fitting TRBD1. CDR3 length: 14 amino acids. Looked up from germline, CDR1 is SEHNR and CDR2 is FQNEAQ (reference sequence). J gave up 5 bases and V 5 bases, and 7 bases lay outside the gene matches. The CDR3 sequence: CASSAGQGMDEQYF. CDR3 sequence (DNA): TGTGCCAGCAGCGCAGGACAGGGGATGGACGAGCAGTACTTC.

This clone appeared a few times. A far larger clone lies a single base away; this is likely a read error. V gene TRBV30 combines with J gene TRBJ1-1; D perhaps matches TRBD1 (6 bases). V was cut by 1 base and J by 11 bases, with 11 bases left in between. The CDR3 extends over 11 amino acids. Germline-derived CDR1 and CDR2 are GTSNPN and SVGIG (reference sequence). For the CDR3, the DNA is TGTGCCTGGAGTGCACACAGGGCCGCTTTCTTT. It codes for CAWSAHRAAFF.

Details on this clone: The sample carries other DNA sequences with the same CDR3. The gene calls are TRBV6-5 and TRBJ2-7; the D gene is possibly TRBD2 (5 bases). Per germline, CDR1 MNHEY and CDR2 SVGAGI. This CDR3 has 14 amino acids. The germline V and J ends were trimmed by 2 bases and 2 bases, with 10 bases remaining between them. The CDR3 coding sequence is TGTGCCAGCAGTTACGGACGGGGTACCTACGAGCAGTACTTC. It codes for CASSYGRGTYEQYF.

The DNA for the CDR3 is TGTGCCAGCAGTGAAATAAATACACAGGGGAACTATGGCTACACCTTC. Translated: CASSEINTQGNYGYTF. The J gene is TRBJ1-2, the V gene TRBV25-1; 7 bases match TRBD1. V lost 2 bases and J lost 2; bases outside the gene matches: 8. Germline V CDR1 and CDR2: MGHDK, SYGVNS. This CDR3 is built from 16 residues.

This clone came up many times. Within the sample, other DNA sequences also encode this same CDR3. V usage is TRBV29-1 and J usage is TRBJ2-2; D gene uncertain. The CDR3 sequence is 12 residues long. Trimming took 2 bases from V and 7 from J, leaving 8 bases between them. Germline V lookup: CDR1 SQVTM, CDR2 ANQGSEA. The CDR3 spells CSVEMVSGELFF. The CDR3 region has the DNA TGCAGCGTTGAAATGGTCAGCGGGGAGCTGTTTTTT.

This clone turned up a few times. The rearrangement links TRBV4-1 to TRBJ2-1; 7 positions match TRBD2. Germline-derived CDR1 and CDR2 are MGHRA and YSYEKL. V was pared by 1 base and J by 9 bases, with 3 bases of the junction left unmatched. CDR3 length: 13 residues. This CDR3 is CASSQVTSVEQFF. In DNA, the CDR3 is TGCGCCAGCAGCCAAGTCACTAGCGTTGAGCAGTTCTTC.

This clone was seen a handful of times. In the same sample, other DNA sequences code for this CDR3. The chain is built from TRBV7-2 and TRBJ2-7; no reliable D call. Germline CDR1 reads SGHTA; CDR2 reads FQGNSA. V lost 5 bases and J 0 bases, leaving 5 bases between the germline ends. This CDR3 contains 12 residues. The CDR3 reads CASSPSSYEQYF. The CDR3 region has the DNA TGTGCCAGCAGCCCGAGCTCCTACGAGCAGTACTTC.

The chain employs TRBV15 and TRBJ2-1; 10 nucleotides align to TRBD1. The CDR3 sequence is 15 residues long. Germline CDR1 reads LNHNV; CDR2 reads YYDKDF (reference sequence). Losses at the gene ends were 3 bases for V and 8 bases for J; bases not matched to a gene: 7. As DNA, the CDR3 is TGTGCCACCAGCAGGGACAGGGGGATCTCGGATGAGCAGTTCTTC. Translating gives CATSRDRGISDEQFF.

J is TRBJ2-2 and V is TRBV4-3, with D possibly TRBD1 on 5 matching bases. CDR3 length: 15 residues. The germline CDR1 and CDR2 sequences are LGHNA and YSLEER. Trimming removed 2 bases at V and 6 bases at J, with 13 bases between. Written as DNA, the CDR3 is TGCGCCAGCAGCCAATCACAGGTGCCGGCCGGGGAGCTGTTTTTT. Residues: CASSQSQVPAGELFF.

The rearrangement uses TRBV29-1 and TRBJ2-7; 9 bases align to TRBD2. Germline CDR1 SQVTM, CDR2 ANQGSEA. CDR3 length equals 13 residues. J lost 3 bases, V lost 4 bases, and 4 bases had no gene match. CDR3 in amino acids: CSVGNSGGYEQYF. In DNA, the CDR3 is TGCAGCGTTGGTAATAGCGGGGGCTACGAGCAGTACTTC.

The table lists this clone with a few counts. V gene TRBV5-1 combines with J gene TRBJ1-2; D gene ambiguous. CDR1 is SGHRS, CDR2 YFSETQ, per germline. V was shortened by 4 bases and J by 6 bases, with 7 bases between the two germline ends. The length of the CDR3 is 11 residues. The CDR3 sequence is CASSPGDGYTF. The CDR3 coding sequence is TGCGCCAGCAGCCCCGGAGATGGCTACACCTTC. Full variable domain (rest looked up from reference TRBV5-1 and TRBJ1-2): KAGVTQTPRYLIKTRGQQVTLSCSPISGHRSVSWYQQTPGQGLQFLFEYFSETQRNKGNFPGRFSGRQFSNSRSEMNVSTLELGDSALYLCASSPGDGYTFGSGTRLTVV.

For this clone: A much larger clonotype is one base distant, so this may be a read error. Other DNA sequences in this specimen translate into the identical CDR3. The chain is built from TRBV18 and TRBJ1-5, with a possible D match to TRBD1 (5 bases). This CDR3 contains 17 residues. Germline V gives CDR1 KGHSH, CDR2 LQKENI. The chain's CDR3 is CASSPQHLLRGDQPQHF. As DNA, the CDR3 is TGTGCTAGCTCACCGCAACACCTTCTACGGGGGGATCAGCCCCAGCATTTT.

The rearrangement links TRBV11-3 to TRBJ2-3; possible D gene TRBD2, 6 bases. Germline values: CDR1 SGHNT, CDR2 YENEEA. V dropped 4 bases and J dropped 4 bases, with 12 bases sitting between them. This CDR3 contains 14 residues. The DNA for the CDR3 is TGTGCCAGCAGCTCCCGAGGGGAGGCAGATACGCAGTATTTT. Translating it yields CASSSRGEADTQYF.